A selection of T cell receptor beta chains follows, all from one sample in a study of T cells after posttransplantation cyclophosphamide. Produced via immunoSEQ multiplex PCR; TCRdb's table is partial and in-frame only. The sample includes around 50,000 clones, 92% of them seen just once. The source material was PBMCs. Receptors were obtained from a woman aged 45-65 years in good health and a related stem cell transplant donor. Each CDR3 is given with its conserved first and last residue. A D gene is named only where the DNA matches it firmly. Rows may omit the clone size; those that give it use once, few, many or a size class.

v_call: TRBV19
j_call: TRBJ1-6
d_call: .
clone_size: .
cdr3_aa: CASSIQTASPLHF
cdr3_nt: TGTGCCAGTAGTATCCAGACAGCCTCACCCCTCCACTTT

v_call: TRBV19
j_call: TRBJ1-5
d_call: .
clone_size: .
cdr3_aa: CASSIDWAFRRNQPQHF
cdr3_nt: TGTGCCAGTAGTATTGATTGGGCTTTCCGACGGAATCAGCCCCAGCATTTT

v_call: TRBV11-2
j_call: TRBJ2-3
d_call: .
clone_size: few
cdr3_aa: CASSLDGGSSTDTQYF
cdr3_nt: TGTGCCAGCAGCTTAGACGGGGGATCTAGCACAGATACGCAGTATTTT

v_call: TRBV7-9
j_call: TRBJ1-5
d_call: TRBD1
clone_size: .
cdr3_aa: CASSTGTDYQPQHF
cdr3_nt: TGTGCCAGCAGCACCGGGACAGACTATCAGCCCCAGCATTTT

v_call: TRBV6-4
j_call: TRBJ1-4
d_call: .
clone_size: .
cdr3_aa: CASSDCPGVATNEKLFF
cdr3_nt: TGTGCCAGCAGTGATTGCCCAGGGGTTGCAACTAATGAAAAACTGTTTTTT

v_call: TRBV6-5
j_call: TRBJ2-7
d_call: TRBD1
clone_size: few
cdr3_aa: CASRASGTGGREQYF
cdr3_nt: TGTGCCAGCAGGGCATCCGGGACAGGGGGTCGCGAGCAGTACTTC

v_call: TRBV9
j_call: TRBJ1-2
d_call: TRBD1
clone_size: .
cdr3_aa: CASSAYRGNGGYTF
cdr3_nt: TGTGCCAGCAGCGCATACAGGGGGAACGGTGGCTACACCTTC

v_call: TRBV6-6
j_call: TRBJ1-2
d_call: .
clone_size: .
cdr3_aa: CASRERQNYGYTF
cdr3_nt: TGTGCCAGCAGGGAGCGACAGAACTATGGCTACACCTTC

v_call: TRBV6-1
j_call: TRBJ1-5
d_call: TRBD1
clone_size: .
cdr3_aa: CASSSGQGLNQPQHF
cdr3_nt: TGTGCCAGCAGCTCCGGACAGGGACTCAATCAGCCCCAGCATTTT

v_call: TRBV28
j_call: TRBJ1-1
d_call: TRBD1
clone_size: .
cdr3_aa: CASRPTGESTEAFF
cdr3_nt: TGTGCCAGCAGGCCCACAGGGGAAAGCACTGAAGCTTTCTTT

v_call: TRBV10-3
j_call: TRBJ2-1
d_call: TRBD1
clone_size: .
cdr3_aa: CAIRAGGRDEQFF
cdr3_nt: TGTGCCATCAGGGCAGGGGGCCGCGATGAGCAGTTCTTC

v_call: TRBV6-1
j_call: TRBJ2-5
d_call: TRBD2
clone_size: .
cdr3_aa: CASSERLAGTQETQYF
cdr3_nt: TGTGCCAGCAGTGAACGACTAGCGGGGACCCAAGAGACCCAGTACTTC

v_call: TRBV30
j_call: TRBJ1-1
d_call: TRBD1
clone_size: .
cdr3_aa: CAWTTGWHTEAFF
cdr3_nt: TGTGCCTGGACGACAGGGTGGCACACTGAAGCTTTCTTT

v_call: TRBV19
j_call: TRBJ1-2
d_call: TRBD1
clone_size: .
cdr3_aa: CASSMGQPAFNYGYTF
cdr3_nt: TGTGCCAGTAGTATGGGACAGCCTGCATTTAACTATGGCTACACCTTC

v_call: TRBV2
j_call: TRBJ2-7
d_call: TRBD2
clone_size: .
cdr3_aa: CASSLGHLLGLAGGPYEQYF
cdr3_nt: TGTGCCAGCAGCTTGGGACATTTATTGGGACTAGCGGGAGGGCCCTACGAGCAGTACTTC

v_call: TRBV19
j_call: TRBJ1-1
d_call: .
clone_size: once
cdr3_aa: CASDRGVTEAFF
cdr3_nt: TGTGCCAGCGACCGGGGAGTCACTGAAGCTTTCTTT

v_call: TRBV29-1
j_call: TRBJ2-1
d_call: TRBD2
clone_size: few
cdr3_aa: CSVAGTSVYNEQFF
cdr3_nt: TGCAGCGTTGCCGGGACTAGCGTCTACAATGAGCAGTTCTTC

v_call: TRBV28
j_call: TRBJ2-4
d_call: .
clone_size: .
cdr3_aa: CASSNGQRIAKNIQYF
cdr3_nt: TGTGCCAGCTCTAATGGACAGCGGATAGCCAAAAACATTCAGTACTTC

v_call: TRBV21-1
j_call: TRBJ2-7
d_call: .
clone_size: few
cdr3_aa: CASSKDNNPPEQYF
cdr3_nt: TGTGCCAGCAGCAAAGATAACAATCCACCCGAGCAGTACTTC

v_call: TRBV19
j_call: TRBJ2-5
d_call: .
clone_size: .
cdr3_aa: CASSSLPRGQIQETQYF
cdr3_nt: TGTGCCAGTAGCTCCCTCCCTCGAGGACAAATTCAAGAGACCCAGTACTTC

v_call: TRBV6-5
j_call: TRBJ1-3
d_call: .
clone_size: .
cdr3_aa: CASGPFVSSGNTIYF
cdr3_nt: TGTGCCAGCGGCCCCTTCGTAAGCTCTGGAAACACCATATATTTT

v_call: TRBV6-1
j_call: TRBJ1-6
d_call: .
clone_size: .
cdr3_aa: CASSPDWGGTSPLHF
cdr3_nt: TGTGCCAGCAGCCCGGACTGGGGAGGTACTTCACCCCTCCACTTT